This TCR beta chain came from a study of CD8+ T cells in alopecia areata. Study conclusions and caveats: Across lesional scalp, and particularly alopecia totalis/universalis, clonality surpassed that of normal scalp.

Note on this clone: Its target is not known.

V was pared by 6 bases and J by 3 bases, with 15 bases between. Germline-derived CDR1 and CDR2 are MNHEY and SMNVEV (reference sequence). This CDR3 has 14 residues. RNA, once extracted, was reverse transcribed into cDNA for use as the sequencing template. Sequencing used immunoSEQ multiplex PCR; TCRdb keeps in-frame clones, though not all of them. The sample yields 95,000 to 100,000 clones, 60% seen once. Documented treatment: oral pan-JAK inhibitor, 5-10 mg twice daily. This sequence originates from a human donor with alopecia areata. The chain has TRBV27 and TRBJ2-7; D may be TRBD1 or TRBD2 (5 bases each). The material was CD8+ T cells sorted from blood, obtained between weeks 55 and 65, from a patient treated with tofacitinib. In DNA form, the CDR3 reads TGTGCCAGCAGCCGGGGCGCCGCGGGCTACGAGCAGTACTTC. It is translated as CASSRGAAGYEQYF.